The 23 T cell receptor beta chains below were found in one sample sequenced in a study of CD8 T cells in ankylosing spondylitis. Via MiXCR, TCRdb re-called the 5' RACE reads, giving one row per CDR3 protein. The sample has 300,000 to 350,000 distinct CDR3 sequences; roughly 14% are singletons. The sample taken for sequencing was blood, either unsorted or a sorted T cell fraction (not recorded which). These receptors all come from a male donor with ankylosing spondylitis or in good health (not recorded which).

This clonotype was counted between two and nine times. The rearrangement joins TRBV4-1 to TRBJ1-2, with 9 positions matching TRBD1. CDR3 size: 16 residues. With 1 base clipped from V and 3 bases from J, the junction kept 6 bases outside the gene matches. Germline V gene sequence: CDR1 MGHRA, CDR2 YSYEKL. CDR3: CASSQGDRVGDYGYTF. CDR3 in DNA: TGCGCCAGCAGCCAAGGGGACAGGGTTGGGGACTATGGCTACACCTTC.

The table lists this clonotype with a few counts. The chain is built from TRBV5-5 and TRBJ1-1; the D is unclear. CDR1 is SGHKS, CDR2 YYEKEE, per germline (reference sequence). Trimming removed 6 bases at V and 0 bases at J, with 12 bases between. This CDR3 is built from 14 residues. CDR3 region: CASIQLHMNTEAFF. As DNA, the CDR3 is TGTGCCAGCATCCAGCTACATATGAACACTGAAGCTTTCTTT. Full variable domain (remainder filled in from reference TRBV5-5 and TRBJ1-1): DAGVTQSPTHLIKTRGQQVTLRCSPISGHKSVSWYQQVLGQGPQFIFQYYEKEERGRGNFPDRFSARQFPNYSSELNVNALLLGDSALYLCASIQLHMNTEAFFGQGTRLTVV.

This clonotype was seen a handful of times. DNA of the CDR3: TGCGCCAGCAGCTCGGAGACAGGGTTAAACACTGAAGCTTTCTTT. This translates into CASSSETGLNTEAFF. This chain links TRBV5-1 with TRBJ1-1; TRBD1 agrees at 7 bases. The germline CDR1 and CDR2 sequences are SGHRS and YFSETQ. V lost 3 bases, J lost 2 bases, and 7 bases stayed unmatched. CDR3 length equals 15 residues. The complete variable domain, with remaining parts taken from reference TRBV5-1 and TRBJ1-1, reads KAGVTQTPRYLIKTRGQQVTLSCSPISGHRSVSWYQQTPGQGLQFLFEYFSETQRNKGNFPGRFSGRQFSNSRSEMNVSTLELGDSALYLCASSSETGLNTEAFFGQGTRLTVV.

J is TRBJ2-7 and V is TRBV5-1, with TRBD2 as a possible D gene (5 bases). Germline V gives CDR1 SGHRS, CDR2 YFSETQ. Trimming shortened V by 4 bases and J by 7 bases, and 18 bases separated the two germline ends. The CDR3 has 14 residues. Written as DNA, the CDR3 is TGCGCCAGCAGCCTGGAGCCTGGGTCGGGGGAGCAGTACTTC. Translated: CASSLEPGSGEQYF.

The chain is built from TRBV7-2 and TRBJ2-7; possibly TRBD2 for D (6 bases). This CDR3 region has 14 residues. Deletions cut 4 bases from V and 6 bases from J, with 16 bases between. CDR1 SGHTA and CDR2 FQGNSA come from the germline V gene. CDR3 amino acids: CASSSAFGGGEQYF. CDR3 DNA: TGTGCCAGCAGCTCAGCTTTCGGGGGTGGCGAGCAGTACTTC.

Many counts were recorded for this clonotype. The CDR3 loop reads CASSPDRARDSPLHF. CDR3 nucleotides: TGTGCCAGCAGCCCCGACAGAGCGAGGGATTCACCCCTCCACTTT. The chain is built from TRBV12-3 or TRBV12-4 and TRBJ1-6; D is perhaps TRBD1 (5 bases). CDR3 length equals 15 residues. The V end lost 6 bases, the J end lost 8 bases, and 17 bases lay between the germline ends.

The CDR3 DNA sequence: TGTGCCAGCAGCTTAAGTGGTAGCAGCCTGGGGACCCAGTACTTC. It encodes CASSLSGSSLGTQYF. The chain joins TRBV7-2 to TRBJ2-5; D is undetermined. The ends were cut back, 2 bases at V and 7 bases at J, with 17 bases in the middle. The CDR3 consists of 15 residues. Germline V gene data show CDR1 as SGHTA and CDR2 as FQGNSA.

This clonotype was seen at least ten times. V gene TRBV5-5 combines with J gene TRBJ2-1; D perhaps matches TRBD2 (5 bases). This CDR3 is 14 amino acids long. Germline loops: CDR1 SGHKS, CDR2 YYEKEE (reference sequence). Trimming pared 4 bases from V and 9 bases from J, leaving 17 bases between. The CDR3 here is CASSPGMMKTEQFF. CDR3 in DNA: TGTGCCAGCAGCCCGGGAATGATGAAGACTGAGCAGTTCTTC.

The V gene is TRBV7-8, the J gene TRBJ2-2, with TRBD2 as a possible D gene (6 bases). This CDR3 spans 15 amino acids. Deletions cut 5 bases from V and 13 bases from J, with 23 bases between. The V gene's germline CDR1 is SGHVS and CDR2 FQNEAQ. CDR3 nucleotides: TGTGCCAGCAGCCCAGTACGGATTGCGGGAAGGGCGCTGTTTTTT. This gives the protein CASSPVRIAGRALFF.

This clonotype was recorded many times. The rearrangement links TRBV4-1 to TRBJ2-3, with D perhaps matching TRBD1 or TRBD2 (5 bases each). CDR3 length: 17 amino acids. In germline, CDR1 is MGHRA, CDR2 YSYEKL. V lost 8 bases to trimming and J lost 0 bases, with 21 bases between them. The CDR3 region is CASSRVPAGGSTDTQYF. CDR3 DNA: TGCGCCAGCTCTAGGGTGCCCGCTGGGGGTAGCACAGATACGCAGTATTTT.

Here the CDR3 reads CSASWGTETQYF. The CDR3 DNA sequence: TGCAGTGCTAGCTGGGGTACAGAGACCCAGTACTTC. The chain uses TRBV20-1 and TRBJ2-5; no firm D call. Germline CDR1 is DFQATT and CDR2 is SNEGSKA (reference sequence). The CDR3 is 12 amino acids. With 3 bases removed from V and 4 bases from J, the gap between germline ends came to 9 bases.

The sample holds a few counts of this clonotype. The chain has TRBV3-1 and TRBJ2-1; TRBD2 aligns across 11 bases. Germline CDR1 is LGHDT and CDR2 is YNNKEL (reference sequence). This CDR3 is built from 13 residues. J lost 12 bases, V lost 4 bases, and 5 bases had no gene match. DNA for the CDR3: TGTGCCAGCAGCCTTCTAGCGGGGGGTATGCAGTTCTTC. Its protein is CASSLLAGGMQFF.

V is TRBV11-2 and J is TRBJ1-2; perhaps TRBD1 as D (5 bases). CDR3 length: 16 amino acids. V was shortened by 5 bases and J by 1 base, with 17 bases between the two germline ends. The germline V gene encodes CDR1 SGHAT and CDR2 FQNNGV. CDR3 nucleotide sequence: TGTGCCAGCAGCCTGACGGGAGGGGCAGTTAACTATGGCTACACCTTC. Translating it yields CASSLTGGAVNYGYTF. Combining the CDR3 with reference TRBV11-2 and TRBJ1-2 gives the whole variable domain EAGVAQSPRYKIIEKRQSVAFWCNPISGHATLYWYQQILGQGPKLLIQFQNNGVVDDSQLPKDRFSAERLKGVDSTLKIQPAKLEDSAVYLCASSLTGGAVNYGYTFGSGTRLTVV.

This chain uses TRBV12-5 with TRBJ1-5; a weak D match, TRBD1 (6 bases). The V and J ends lost 7 bases and 3 bases respectively, with 19 bases between them. The CDR3 covers 16 residues. CDR1 and CDR2 from the germline V gene are LGHNT and FRNRAP. This CDR3 is CASALGEGGSNQPQHF. DNA of the CDR3: TGTGCTAGTGCCTTGGGGGAGGGGGGTTCCAATCAGCCCCAGCATTTT.

This chain connects TRBV9 to TRBJ2-1, with D tentatively TRBD2 (5 bases). This CDR3 contains 15 residues. V gave up 0 bases and J gave up 5 bases, with 12 bases separating them. Germline values: CDR1 SGDLS, CDR2 YYNGEE. The CDR3 is CASSVGNSVDNEQFF. The CDR3 region has the DNA TGTGCCAGCAGCGTAGGAAATAGCGTCGACAATGAGCAGTTCTTC.

The chain links TRBV2 to TRBJ2-6; weak D call: TRBD2 (5 bases). The CDR3 length is 17 residues. Germline loops: CDR1 SNHLY, CDR2 FYNNEI. V gave up 4 bases and J gave up 0 bases, with 13 bases separating them. The CDR3 loop reads CASSGGRAISGANVLTF. CDR3 DNA sequence: TGTGCCAGCAGTGGTGGGCGGGCAATCTCTGGGGCCAACGTCCTGACTTTC.

The chain employs TRBV20-1 and TRBJ2-2; 9 positions match TRBD2. The CDR3 consists of 15 residues. The V and J ends lost 5 bases and 1 base, in that order; junction bases with no gene match: 5. CDR1 is DFQATT and CDR2 is SNEGSKA in the germline V gene (reference sequence). The CDR3: CSAGLTSGNTGELFF. The CDR3 nucleotides read TGCAGTGCTGGATTGACTAGCGGGAACACCGGGGAGCTGTTTTTT.

The V gene is TRBV12-3 or TRBV12-4, the J gene TRBJ1-5; 7 bases are a match to TRBD1. With 5 bases clipped from V and 4 bases from J, the junction kept 8 bases outside the gene matches. This CDR3 is 15 amino acids long. DNA for the CDR3: TGTGCCAGCAGTCCCCGGGACAGCCCGAATCAGCCCCAGCATTTT. Amino acid sequence: CASSPRDSPNQPQHF.

This clonotype showed up just a few times. The chain uses TRBV10-3 and TRBJ1-2; 10 bases are a match to TRBD1. V lost 7 bases, J lost 2 bases, and 1 base stayed unmatched. There are 13 residues in the CDR3. Germline V gene data show CDR1 as ENHRY and CDR2 as SYGVKD. CDR3: CAIMGQGNYGYTF. The CDR3 DNA reads TGTGCCATCATGGGACAGGGGAACTATGGCTACACCTTC.

The genes are TRBV5-1 and TRBJ2-3; a weak D match, TRBD1 (5 bases). This CDR3 is built from 15 residues. Per germline, CDR1 SGHRS and CDR2 YFSETQ. V dropped 0 bases and J dropped 9 bases, with 17 bases sitting between them. CDR3 bases: TGCGCCAGCAGCTTGGCCGATCTCCAGCAGGGAACGCAGTATTTT. It is translated as CASSLADLQQGTQYF.

This clonotype was found many times. This chain links TRBV29-1 with TRBJ2-7; 9 bases align to TRBD1. The CDR3 is made up of 13 amino acids. V dropped 6 bases and J dropped 4; count of bases not matched to a gene: 7. Germline CDR1 and CDR2: SQVTM and ANQGSEA. This chain's CDR3 is CSVNLGQGYEQYF. The CDR3 DNA follows: TGCAGCGTGAACCTCGGACAGGGGTACGAGCAGTACTTC.

This clonotype was counted only a few times. The J gene is TRBJ2-7, the V gene TRBV4-2; weak D call: TRBD2 (5 bases). Germline CDR1 and CDR2: LGHNA and YNFKEQ. This CDR3 comprises 15 residues. Trimming stripped 0 bases from V and 6 bases from J, with 15 bases between. The CDR3 sequence: CASSQDPHSGSEQYF. The CDR3, as DNA: TGTGCCAGCAGCCAAGACCCCCACAGCGGCTCCGAGCAGTACTTC.

This clonotype was counted a few times. This chain joins TRBV7-9 and TRBJ1-1; D is ambiguous. Germline V gene sequence: CDR1 SEHNR, CDR2 FQNEAQ (reference sequence). This CDR3 is built from 14 residues. Trimming left V 4 bases short and J 1 base short, with 10 bases between. The CDR3 sequence: CASSSSGKNTEAFF. In nucleotides, the CDR3 is TGTGCCAGCAGCTCTTCGGGGAAGAACACTGAAGCTTTCTTT.